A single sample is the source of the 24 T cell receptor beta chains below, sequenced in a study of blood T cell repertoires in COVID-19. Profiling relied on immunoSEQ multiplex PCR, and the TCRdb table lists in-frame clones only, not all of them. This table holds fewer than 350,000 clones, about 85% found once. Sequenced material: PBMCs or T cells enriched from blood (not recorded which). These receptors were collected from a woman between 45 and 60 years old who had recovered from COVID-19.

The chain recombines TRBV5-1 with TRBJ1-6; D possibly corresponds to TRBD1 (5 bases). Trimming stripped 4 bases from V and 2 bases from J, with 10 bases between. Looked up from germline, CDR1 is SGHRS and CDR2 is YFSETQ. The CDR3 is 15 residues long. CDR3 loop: CASSPMGPYNSPLHF. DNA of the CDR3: TGCGCCAGCAGCCCGATGGGGCCCTATAATTCACCCCTCCACTTT.

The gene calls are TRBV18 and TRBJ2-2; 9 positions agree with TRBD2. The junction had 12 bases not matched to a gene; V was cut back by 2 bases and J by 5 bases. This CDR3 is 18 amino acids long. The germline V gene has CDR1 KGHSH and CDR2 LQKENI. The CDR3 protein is CASSPVLRSGRGTGELFF. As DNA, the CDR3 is TGTGCCAGCTCACCAGTCCTCCGTAGCGGGAGAGGAACCGGGGAGCTGTTTTTT.

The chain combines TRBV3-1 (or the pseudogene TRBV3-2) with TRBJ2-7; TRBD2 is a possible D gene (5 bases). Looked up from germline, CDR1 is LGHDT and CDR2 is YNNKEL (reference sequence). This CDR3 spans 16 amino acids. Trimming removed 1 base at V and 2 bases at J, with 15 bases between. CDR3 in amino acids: CASSQALDWKTYEQYF. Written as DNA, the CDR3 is TGTGCCAGCAGCCAAGCCCTGGACTGGAAGACCTACGAGCAGTACTTC.

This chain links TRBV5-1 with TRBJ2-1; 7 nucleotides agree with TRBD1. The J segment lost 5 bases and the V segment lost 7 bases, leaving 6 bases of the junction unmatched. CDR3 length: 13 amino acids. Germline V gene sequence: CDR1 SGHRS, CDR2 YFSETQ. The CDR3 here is CASGDRVDNEQFF. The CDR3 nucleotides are TGCGCCAGCGGAGACAGGGTGGACAATGAGCAGTTCTTC.

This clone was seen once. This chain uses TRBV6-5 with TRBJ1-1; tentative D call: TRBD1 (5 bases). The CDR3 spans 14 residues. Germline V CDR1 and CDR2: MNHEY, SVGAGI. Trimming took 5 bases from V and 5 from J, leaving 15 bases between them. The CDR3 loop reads CASSLGPRGTEAFF. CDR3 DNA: TGTGCCAGCAGTCTAGGGCCACGGGGGACTGAAGCTTTCTTT.

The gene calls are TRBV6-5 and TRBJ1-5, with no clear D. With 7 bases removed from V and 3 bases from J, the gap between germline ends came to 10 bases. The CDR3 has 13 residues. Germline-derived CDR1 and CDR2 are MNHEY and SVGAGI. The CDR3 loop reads CASTSVYNQPQHF. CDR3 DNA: TGTGCCAGCACCTCGGTATACAATCAGCCCCAGCATTTT.

The CDR3 is CASSLTIAHEQYF. The DNA for the CDR3 is TGTGCCAGCAGCTTAACAATAGCCCACGAGCAGTACTTC. This rearrangement joins TRBV11-2 to TRBJ2-7, with unresolved D. The V gene lost 2 bases and the J gene lost 5 bases, with 10 bases spanning the gap. This CDR3 contains 13 residues. Germline CDR1 SGHAT, CDR2 FQNNGV.

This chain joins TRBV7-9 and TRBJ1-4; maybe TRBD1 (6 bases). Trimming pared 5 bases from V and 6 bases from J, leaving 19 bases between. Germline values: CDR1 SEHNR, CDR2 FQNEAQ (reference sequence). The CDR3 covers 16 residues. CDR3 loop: CASSKRSPGADEKLFF. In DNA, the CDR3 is TGTGCCAGCAGCAAAAGGTCCCCAGGGGCGGATGAAAAACTGTTTTTT.

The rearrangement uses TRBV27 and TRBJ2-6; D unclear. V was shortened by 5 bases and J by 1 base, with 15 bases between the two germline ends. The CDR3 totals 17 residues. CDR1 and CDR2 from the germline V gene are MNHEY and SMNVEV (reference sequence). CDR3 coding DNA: TGTGCCAGCAGTCCCTACTTTGAGAAGTCTGGGGCCAACGTCCTGACTTTC. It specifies CASSPYFEKSGANVLTF.

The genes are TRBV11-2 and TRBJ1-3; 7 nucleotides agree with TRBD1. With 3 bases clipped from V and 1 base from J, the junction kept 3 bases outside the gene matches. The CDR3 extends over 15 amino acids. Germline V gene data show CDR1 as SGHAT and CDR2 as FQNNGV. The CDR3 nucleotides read TGTGCCAGCAGCTTTACAGGGGCATCTGGAAACACCATATATTTT. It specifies CASSFTGASGNTIYF.

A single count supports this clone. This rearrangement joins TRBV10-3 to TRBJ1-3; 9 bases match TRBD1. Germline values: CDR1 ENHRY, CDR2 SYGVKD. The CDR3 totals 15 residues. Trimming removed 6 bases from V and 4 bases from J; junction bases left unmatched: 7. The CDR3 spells CAISRDRVAGNTIYF. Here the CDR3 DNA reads TGTGCCATCAGCCGGGACAGGGTAGCAGGAAACACCATATATTTT.

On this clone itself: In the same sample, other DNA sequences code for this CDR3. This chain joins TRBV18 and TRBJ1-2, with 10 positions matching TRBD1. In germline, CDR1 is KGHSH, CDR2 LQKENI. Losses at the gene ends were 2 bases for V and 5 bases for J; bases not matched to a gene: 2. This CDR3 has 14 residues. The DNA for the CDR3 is TGTGCCAGCTCACCAGGACAGGGGGGATATGGCTACACCTTC. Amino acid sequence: CASSPGQGGYGYTF.

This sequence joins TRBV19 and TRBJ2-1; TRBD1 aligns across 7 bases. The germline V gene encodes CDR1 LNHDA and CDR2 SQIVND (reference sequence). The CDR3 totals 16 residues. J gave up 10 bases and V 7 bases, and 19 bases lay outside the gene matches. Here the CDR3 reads CASKRTGTEDFNEQFF. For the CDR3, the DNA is TGTGCCAGTAAAAGAACCGGGACAGAGGATTTTAACGAGCAGTTCTTC.

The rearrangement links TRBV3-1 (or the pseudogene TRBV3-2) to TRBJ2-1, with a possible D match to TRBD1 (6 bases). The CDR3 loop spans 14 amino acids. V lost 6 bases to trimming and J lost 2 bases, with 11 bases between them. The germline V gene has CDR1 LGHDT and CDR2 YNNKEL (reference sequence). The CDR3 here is CASRTGGTYNEQFF. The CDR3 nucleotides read TGTGCCAGCAGGACAGGCGGAACCTACAATGAGCAGTTCTTC.

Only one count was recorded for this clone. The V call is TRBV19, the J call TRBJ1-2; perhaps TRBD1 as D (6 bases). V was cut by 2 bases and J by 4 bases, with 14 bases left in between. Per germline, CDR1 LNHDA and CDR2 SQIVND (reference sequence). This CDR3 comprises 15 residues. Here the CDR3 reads CASSINRDTSYGYTF. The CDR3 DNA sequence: TGTGCCAGTAGTATAAACAGGGACACGTCCTATGGCTACACCTTC.

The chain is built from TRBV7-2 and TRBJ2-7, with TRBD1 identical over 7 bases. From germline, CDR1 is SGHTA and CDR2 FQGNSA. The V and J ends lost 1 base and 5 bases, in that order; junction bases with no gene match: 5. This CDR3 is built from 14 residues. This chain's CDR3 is CASSLVGTANEQYF. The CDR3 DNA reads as TGTGCCAGCAGCTTAGTCGGGACAGCTAACGAGCAGTACTTC.

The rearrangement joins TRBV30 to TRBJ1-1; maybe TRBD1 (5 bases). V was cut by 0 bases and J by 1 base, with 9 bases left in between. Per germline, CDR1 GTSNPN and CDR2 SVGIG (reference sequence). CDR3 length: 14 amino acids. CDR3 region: CAWSVAGSNTEAFF. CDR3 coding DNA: TGTGCCTGGAGTGTAGCAGGGTCGAACACTGAAGCTTTCTTT.

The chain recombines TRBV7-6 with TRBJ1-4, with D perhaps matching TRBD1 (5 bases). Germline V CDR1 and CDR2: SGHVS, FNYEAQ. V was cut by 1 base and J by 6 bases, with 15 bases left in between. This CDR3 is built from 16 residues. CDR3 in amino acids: CASSLGPGRGDEKLFF. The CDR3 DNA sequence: TGTGCCAGCAGCTTAGGACCGGGGCGCGGGGATGAAAAACTGTTTTTT.

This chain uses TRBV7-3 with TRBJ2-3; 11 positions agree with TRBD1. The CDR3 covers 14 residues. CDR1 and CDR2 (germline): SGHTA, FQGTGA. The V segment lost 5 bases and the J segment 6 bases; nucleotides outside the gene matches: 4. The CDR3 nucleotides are TGTGCCAGCAGCCCCGGGACAGGGGGTGATACGCAGTATTTT. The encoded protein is CASSPGTGGDTQYF.

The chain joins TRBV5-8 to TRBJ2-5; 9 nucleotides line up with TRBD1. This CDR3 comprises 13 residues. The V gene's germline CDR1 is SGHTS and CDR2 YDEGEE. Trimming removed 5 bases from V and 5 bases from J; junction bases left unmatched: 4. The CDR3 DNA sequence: TGTGCCAGCAGGGACAGGGGAGTGGAGACCCAGTACTTC. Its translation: CASRDRGVETQYF.

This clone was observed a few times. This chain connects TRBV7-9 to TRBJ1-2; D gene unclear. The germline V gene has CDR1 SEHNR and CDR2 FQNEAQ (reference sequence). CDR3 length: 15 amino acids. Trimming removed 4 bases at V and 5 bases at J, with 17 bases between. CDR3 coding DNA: TGTGCCAGCAGCTCCCACGCGACCCCTAGGTATGGCTACACCTTC. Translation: CASSSHATPRYGYTF. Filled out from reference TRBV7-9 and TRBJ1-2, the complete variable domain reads DTGVSQNPRHKITKRGQNVTFRCDPISEHNRLYWYRQTLGQGPEFLTYFQNEAQLEKSRLLSDRFSAERPKGSFSTLEIQRTEQGDSAMYLCASSSHATPRYGYTFGSGTRLTVV.

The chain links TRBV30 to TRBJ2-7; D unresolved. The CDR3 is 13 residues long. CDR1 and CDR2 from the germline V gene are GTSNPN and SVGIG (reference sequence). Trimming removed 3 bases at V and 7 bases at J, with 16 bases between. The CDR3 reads CAWRYQATMEQYF. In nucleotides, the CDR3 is TGTGCCTGGAGATACCAGGCTACGATGGAGCAGTACTTC. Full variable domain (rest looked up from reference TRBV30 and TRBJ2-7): SQTIHQWPATLVQPVGSPLSLECTVEGTSNPNLYWYRQAAGRGLQLLFYSVGIGQISSEVPQNLSASRPQDRQFILSSKKLLLSDSGFYLCAWRYQATMEQYFGPGTRLTVT.

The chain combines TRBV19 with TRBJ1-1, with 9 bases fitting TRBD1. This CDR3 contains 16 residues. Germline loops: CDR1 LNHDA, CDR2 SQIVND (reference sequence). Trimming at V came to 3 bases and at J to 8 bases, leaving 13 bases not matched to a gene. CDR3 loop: CASSMTGGPRIGEAFF. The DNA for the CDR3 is TGTGCCAGTAGTATGACAGGGGGACCCCGAATTGGAGAAGCTTTCTTT. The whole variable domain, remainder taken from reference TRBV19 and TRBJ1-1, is DGGITQSPKYLFRKEGQNVTLSCEQNLNHDAMYWYRQDPGQGLRLIYYSQIVNDFQKGDIAEGYSVSREKKESFPLTVTSAQKNPTAFYLCASSMTGGPRIGEAFFGQGTRLTVV.

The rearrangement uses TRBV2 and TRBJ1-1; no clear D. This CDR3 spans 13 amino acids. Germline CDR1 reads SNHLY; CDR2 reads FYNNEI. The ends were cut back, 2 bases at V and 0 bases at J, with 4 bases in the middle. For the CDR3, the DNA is TGTGCCAGCAGTGAAACAGTGAACACTGAAGCTTTCTTT. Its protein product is CASSETVNTEAFF.